Below are 5 T cell receptor beta chains sequenced from a single sample in a study of long-term antiretroviral therapy in people with HIV. Researchers report immunoSEQ v3.0 was run at survey level. TCRdb keeps only in-frame clones here, not all; method: immunoSEQ multiplex PCR. Seen here are approximately 28,000 clones, approximately 81% observed once, and the top ten hold 8% to 9%. The sample here was unsorted PBMCs, taken less than 5 years after starting antiretroviral therapy. The source is a man aged 40-49 years with HIV.

The genes are TRBV28 and TRBJ2-2, with D possibly TRBD2 on 6 matching bases. The V gene lost 8 bases and the J gene lost 4 bases, with 11 bases spanning the gap. The germline gives CDR1 MDHEN, CDR2 SYDVKM. This CDR3 region has 13 residues. CDR3 DNA sequence: TGTGCCAGCTTCCGGGGGACCACCGGGGAGCTGTTTTTT. Its translation is CASFRGTTGELFF.

This clone was seen a handful of times. This rearrangement joins TRBV6-6 to TRBJ1-2, with 10 bases matching TRBD1. The CDR3 spans 14 residues. Germline V gene lookup returns CDR1 MNHNY and CDR2 SVGAGI (reference sequence). The trim removed 6 bases at V and 5 bases at J, leaving 6 bases unmatched. CDR3 amino acids: CASRQTGGEYGYTF. The CDR3 nucleotides read TGTGCCAGCAGGCAGACAGGGGGCGAGTATGGCTACACCTTC.

This chain uses TRBV19 with TRBJ1-3; 8 nucleotides line up with TRBD1. The CDR3 has 17 residues. CDR1 and CDR2 (germline): LNHDA, SQIVND (reference sequence). V dropped 0 bases and J dropped 4; count of bases not matched to a gene: 8. Written as DNA, the CDR3 is TGTGCCAGTAGTATAGAACCCGTTCAGGGGGCGGGAAACACCATATATTTT. It codes for CASSIEPVQGAGNTIYF.

This clone has just a few counts. The chain employs TRBV19 and TRBJ2-7; 11 bases match TRBD1. The germline V gene has CDR1 LNHDA and CDR2 SQIVND (reference sequence). With 7 bases clipped from V and 5 bases from J, the junction kept 7 bases outside the gene matches. This CDR3 comprises 14 residues. This CDR3 is CASTLRTGGDEQYF. In nucleotides, the CDR3 is TGTGCCAGTACGTTGAGGACAGGGGGCGACGAGCAGTACTTC.

For this clone: This CDR3 is missing its conserved last phenylalanine or tryptophan, likely due to a read error. Because the CDR3's place on the DNA is in doubt, the DNA is left out and the CDR3 is given as listed by TCRdb. This sequence joins TRBV21-1 and TRBJ1-4; the tabulated D call, TRBD1, remains unverified against the DNA. TRBV21-1 is an annotated pseudogene. 9 amino acids form the CDR3, both terminal residues included. The CDR3 loop reads CASLRATLR.